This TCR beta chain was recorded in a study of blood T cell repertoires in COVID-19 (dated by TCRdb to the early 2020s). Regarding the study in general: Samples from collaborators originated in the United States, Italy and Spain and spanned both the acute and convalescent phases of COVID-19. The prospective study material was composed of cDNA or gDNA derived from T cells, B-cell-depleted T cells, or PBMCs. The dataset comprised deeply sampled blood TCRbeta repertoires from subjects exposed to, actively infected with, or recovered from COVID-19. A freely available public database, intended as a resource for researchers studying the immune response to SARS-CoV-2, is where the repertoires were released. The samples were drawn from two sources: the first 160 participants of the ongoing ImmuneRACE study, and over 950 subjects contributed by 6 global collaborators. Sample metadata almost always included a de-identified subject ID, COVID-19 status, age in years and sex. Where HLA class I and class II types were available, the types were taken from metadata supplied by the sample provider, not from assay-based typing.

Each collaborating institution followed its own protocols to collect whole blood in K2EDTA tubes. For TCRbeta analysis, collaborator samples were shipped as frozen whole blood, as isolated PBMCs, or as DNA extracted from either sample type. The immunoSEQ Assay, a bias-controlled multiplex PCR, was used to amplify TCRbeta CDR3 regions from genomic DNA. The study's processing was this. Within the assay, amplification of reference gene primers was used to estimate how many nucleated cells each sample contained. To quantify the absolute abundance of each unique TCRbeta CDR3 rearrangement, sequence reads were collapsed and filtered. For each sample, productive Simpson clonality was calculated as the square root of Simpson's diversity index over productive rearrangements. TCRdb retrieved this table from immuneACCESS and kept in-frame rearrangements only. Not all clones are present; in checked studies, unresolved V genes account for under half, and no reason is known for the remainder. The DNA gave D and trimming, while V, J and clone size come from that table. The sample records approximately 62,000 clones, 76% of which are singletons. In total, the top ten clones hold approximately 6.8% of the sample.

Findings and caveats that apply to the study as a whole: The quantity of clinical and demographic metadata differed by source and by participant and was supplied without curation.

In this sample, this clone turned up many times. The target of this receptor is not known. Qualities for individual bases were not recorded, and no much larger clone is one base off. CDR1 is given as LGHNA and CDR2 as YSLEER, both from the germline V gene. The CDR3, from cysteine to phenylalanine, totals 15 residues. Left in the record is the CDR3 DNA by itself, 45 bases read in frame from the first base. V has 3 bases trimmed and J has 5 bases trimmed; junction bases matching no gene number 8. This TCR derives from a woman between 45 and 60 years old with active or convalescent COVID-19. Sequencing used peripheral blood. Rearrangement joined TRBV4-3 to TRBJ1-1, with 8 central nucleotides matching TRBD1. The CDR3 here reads CASSHETGGSTEAFF. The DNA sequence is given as TGCGCCAGCAGCCATGAAACAGGGGGTAGTACTGAAGCTTTCTTT.